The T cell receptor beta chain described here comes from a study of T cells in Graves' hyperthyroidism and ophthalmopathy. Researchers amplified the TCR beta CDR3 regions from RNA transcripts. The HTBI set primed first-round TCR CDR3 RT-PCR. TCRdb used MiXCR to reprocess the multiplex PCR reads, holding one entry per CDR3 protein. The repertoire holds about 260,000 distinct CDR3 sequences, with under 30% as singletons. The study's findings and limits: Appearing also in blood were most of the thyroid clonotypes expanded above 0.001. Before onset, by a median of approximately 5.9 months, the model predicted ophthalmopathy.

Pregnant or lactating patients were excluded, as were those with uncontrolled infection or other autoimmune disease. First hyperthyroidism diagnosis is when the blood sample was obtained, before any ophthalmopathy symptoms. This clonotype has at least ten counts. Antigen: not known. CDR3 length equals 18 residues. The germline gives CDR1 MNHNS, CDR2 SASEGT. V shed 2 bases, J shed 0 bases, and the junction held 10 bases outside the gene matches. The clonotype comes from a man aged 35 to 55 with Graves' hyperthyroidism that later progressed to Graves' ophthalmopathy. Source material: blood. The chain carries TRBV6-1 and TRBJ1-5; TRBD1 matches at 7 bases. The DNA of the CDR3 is TGTGCCAGCAGTGAAAGGGAAGGGACAGTAAATAGCAATCAGCCCCAGCATTTT. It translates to CASSEREGTVNSNQPQHF.